This TCR beta chain was found in a study of radiotherapy plus CTLA-4 blockade in lung cancer. V was trimmed by 4 bases and J by 5 bases, leaving 15 bases between them. The CDR3 contains 14 residues. CDR1 and CDR2 (germline): SQVTM, ANQGSEA. Repertoires were generated with immunoSEQ multiplex PCR, while TCRdb's copy carries only in-frame clones and drops some. The sample lists fewer than 150,000 clones; around 75% were seen once. The chain employs TRBV29-1 and TRBJ2-1; D perhaps matches TRBD1 (5 bases). Sequenced here: peripheral blood, sampled from a patient treated with radiotherapy plus ipilimumab. The sequence came from a human donor with non-small cell lung cancer who had a partial response to radiotherapy plus ipilimumab. The CDR3 DNA is TGCAGCGTTGTAAGACAGCCTTCCGACAATGAGCAGTTCTTC. It specifies CSVVRQPSDNEQFF.